Listed below are T cell receptor beta chains from one sample, sequenced in a study of CD8+ T cells in alopecia areata. Data came from immunoSEQ multiplex PCR; TCRdb stores just in-frame clones and leaves some out. The sample has approximately 200,000 clones, 50% to 60% seen once; the top ten hold 0.65% to 0.7%. The specimen was CD4+ T cells sorted from blood, collected at week 4, from a patient treated with tofacitinib. The source of these receptors is a human donor with alopecia areata. Each CDR3 is given with its conserved first and last residue. A D gene is named only where the DNA matches it firmly. The listing skips clone size in some rows; elsewhere it reads once, few, many or a size class.

v_gene	abundance	d_gene	j_gene	CDR3aa	CDR3nt
TRBV27	NA	TRBD2	TRBJ2-2	CASRAPAGAGELFF	TGTGCCAGCAGGGCTCCGGCGGGAGCCGGGGAGCTGTTTTTT
TRBV29-1	NA	TRBD1	TRBJ2-3	CSGGTAADTQYF	TGCAGCGGGGGGACAGCCGCAGATACGCAGTATTTT
TRBV30	NA	NA	TRBJ2-7	CAWRYSRYEQYF	TGTGCCTGGAGGTATAGTAGGTACGAGCAGTACTTC
TRBV29-1	NA	TRBD1	TRBJ1-1	CSSTGVRTEAFF	TGCAGCTCAACAGGGGTAAGAACTGAAGCTTTCTTT
TRBV7-9	NA	NA	TRBJ1-1	CASSPRIYTEAFF	TGTGCCAGCAGCCCCAGGATCTACACTGAAGCTTTCTTT
TRBV29-1	NA	NA	TRBJ2-7	CSVAKTNYEQYF	TGCAGCGTTGCGAAGACAAATTACGAGCAGTACTTC
TRBV5-1	NA	NA	TRBJ1-2	CASSLADPLLYGYTF	TGCGCCAGCAGCTTGGCGGACCCCCTCCTCTATGGCTACACCTTC
TRBV10-3	once	TRBD1	TRBJ1-2	CAISRQGGYGYTF	TGTGCCATCAGCCGACAGGGCGGCTATGGCTACACCTTC
TRBV15	few	NA	TRBJ2-5	CATSTLLREGERETQYF	TGTGCCACCAGCACTCTACTCCGGGAAGGCGAGCGGGAGACCCAGTACTTC
TRBV7-2	NA	TRBD1	TRBJ2-4	CASSFSRDRNIQYF	TGTGCCAGCAGCTTTTCCCGGGACAGAAACATTCAGTACTTC
TRBV30	NA	NA	TRBJ2-2	CACYHENTGELFF	TGTGCCTGTTACCACGAGAACACCGGGGAGCTGTTTTTT
TRBV2	NA	NA	TRBJ2-7	CASSEYLRGAGYEQYF	TGTGCCAGCAGTGAATATCTCAGGGGCGCAGGCTACGAGCAGTACTTC
TRBV7-2	few	NA	TRBJ2-5	CASSLAAGYQETQYF	TGTGCCAGCAGCTTAGCGGCGGGATATCAAGAGACCCAGTACTTC
TRBV4-2	few	NA	TRBJ1-5	CASSQGQGDNQPQHF	TGTGCCAGCAGCCAAGGCCAGGGTGATAATCAGCCCCAGCATTTT
TRBV6-1	NA	NA	TRBJ2-7	CASSEMAGALSYEQYF	TGTGCCAGCAGTGAAATGGCAGGGGCCCTCTCCTACGAGCAGTACTTC
TRBV5-1	NA	NA	TRBJ2-5	CASSSDGGRQETQYF	TGCGCCAGCAGCTCGGATGGGGGGAGGCAAGAGACCCAGTACTTC